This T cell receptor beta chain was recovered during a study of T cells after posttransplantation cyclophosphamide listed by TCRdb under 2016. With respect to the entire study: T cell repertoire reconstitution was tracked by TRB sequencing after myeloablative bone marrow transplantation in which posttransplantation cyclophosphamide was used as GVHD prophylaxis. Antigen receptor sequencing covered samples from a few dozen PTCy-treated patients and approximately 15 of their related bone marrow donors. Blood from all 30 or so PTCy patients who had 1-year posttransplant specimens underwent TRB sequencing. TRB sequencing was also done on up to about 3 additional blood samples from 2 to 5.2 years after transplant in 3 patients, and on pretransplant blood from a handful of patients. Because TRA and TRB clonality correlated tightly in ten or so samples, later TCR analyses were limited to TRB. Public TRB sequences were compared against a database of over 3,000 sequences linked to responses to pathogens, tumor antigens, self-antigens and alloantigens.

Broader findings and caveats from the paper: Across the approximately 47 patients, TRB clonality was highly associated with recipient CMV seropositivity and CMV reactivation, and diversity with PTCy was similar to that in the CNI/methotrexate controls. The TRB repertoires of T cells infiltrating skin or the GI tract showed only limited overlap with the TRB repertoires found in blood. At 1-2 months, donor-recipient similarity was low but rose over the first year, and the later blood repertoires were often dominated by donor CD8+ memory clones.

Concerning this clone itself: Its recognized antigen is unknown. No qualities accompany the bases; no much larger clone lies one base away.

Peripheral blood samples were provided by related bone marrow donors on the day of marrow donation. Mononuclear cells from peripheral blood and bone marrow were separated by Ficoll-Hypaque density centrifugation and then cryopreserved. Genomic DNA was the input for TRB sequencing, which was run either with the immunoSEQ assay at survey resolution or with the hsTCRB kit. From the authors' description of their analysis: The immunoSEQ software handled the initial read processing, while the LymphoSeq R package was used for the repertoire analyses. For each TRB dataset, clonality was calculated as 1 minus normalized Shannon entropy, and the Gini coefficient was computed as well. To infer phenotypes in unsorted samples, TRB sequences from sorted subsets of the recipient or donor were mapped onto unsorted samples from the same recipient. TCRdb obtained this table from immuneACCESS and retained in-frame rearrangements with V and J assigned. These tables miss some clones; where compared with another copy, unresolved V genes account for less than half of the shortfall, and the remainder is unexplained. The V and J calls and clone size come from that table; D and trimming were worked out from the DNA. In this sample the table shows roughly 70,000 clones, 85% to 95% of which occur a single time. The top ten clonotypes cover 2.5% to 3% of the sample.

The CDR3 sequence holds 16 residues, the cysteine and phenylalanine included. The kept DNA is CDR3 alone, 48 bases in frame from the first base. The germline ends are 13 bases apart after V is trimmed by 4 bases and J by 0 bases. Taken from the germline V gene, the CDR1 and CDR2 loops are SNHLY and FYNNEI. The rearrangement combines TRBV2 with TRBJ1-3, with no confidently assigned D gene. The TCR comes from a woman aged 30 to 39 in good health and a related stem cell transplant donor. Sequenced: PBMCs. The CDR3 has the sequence CASSGGSTISGNTIYF. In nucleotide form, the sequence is TGTGCCAGCAGTGGTGGCTCAACTATCTCTGGAAACACCATATATTTT.